Below are 22 T cell receptor beta chains sequenced from a single sample in a study of blood T cell repertoires in COVID-19. Assay: immunoSEQ multiplex PCR; the TCRdb copy retains only in-frame clones and omits some. The data show approximately 60,000 clones, with about 81% seen just once and around 22% held by the top ten. The sequenced sample consisted of peripheral blood. These receptors came from a woman aged 60-75 years with acute or convalescent COVID-19.

This clone has ten or more counts. The CDR3 spells CASSFRDSTYEQYF. CDR3 coding DNA: TGTGCCAGCAGTTTCCGGGACAGTACCTACGAGCAGTACTTC. V usage is TRBV27 and J usage is TRBJ2-7, with TRBD1 matching over 7 bases. Losses at the gene ends were 3 bases for V and 2 bases for J; bases not matched to a gene: 4. This CDR3 comprises 14 residues. Germline CDR1 reads MNHEY; CDR2 reads SMNVEV (reference sequence).

The chain recombines TRBV12-3 or TRBV12-4 with TRBJ1-1, with D possibly being TRBD1 (5 bases). The ends were cut back, 3 bases at V and 12 bases at J, with 11 bases in the middle. CDR3 length: 11 amino acids. CDR3 residues: CASSLTGETFF. CDR3 DNA sequence: TGTGCCAGCAGTTTGACGGGGGAAACTTTCTTT.

V gene TRBV5-6 combines with J gene TRBJ1-2, with D possibly being TRBD1 (6 bases). The CDR3 sequence is 12 residues long. CDR1 is SGHDT, CDR2 YYEEEE, per germline. Trimming cost V 3 bases and J 8 bases, with 11 bases left between them. CDR3 protein: CASSSGDRGYTF. The CDR3 DNA sequence: TGTGCCAGCAGCTCAGGGGACCGAGGCTACACCTTC.

CDR3 protein: CASLDPGIRDNEQFF. As DNA, the CDR3 is TGTGCCAGTCTAGACCCAGGGATTCGCGACAATGAGCAGTTCTTC. This chain links TRBV2 with TRBJ2-1, with a possible D match to TRBD1 (5 bases). Per the germline V gene, CDR1 is SNHLY and CDR2 is FYNNEI. V lost 9 bases and J lost 5, with 20 bases in between. This CDR3 has 15 amino acids. The complete variable domain, with remaining parts taken from reference TRBV2 and TRBJ2-1, reads EPEVTQTPSHQVTQMGQEVILRCVPISNHLYFYWYRQILGQKVEFLVSFYNNEISEKSEIFDDQFSVERPDGSNFTLKIRSTKLEDSAMYFCASLDPGIRDNEQFFGPGTRLTVL.

In this sample, this clone turned up once. The chain joins TRBV6-1 to TRBJ2-7; possible D gene TRBD2, 6 bases. This CDR3 has 14 residues. CDR1 MNHNS and CDR2 SASEGT come from the germline V gene. Trimming took 5 bases from V and 5 from J, leaving 16 bases between them. The CDR3, as DNA: TGTGCCAGCAGTTCGGGGGACTCTCCCCACGAGCAGTACTTC. Its translation: CASSSGDSPHEQYF.

The chain combines TRBV7-2 with TRBJ1-5; possibly TRBD1 for D (6 bases). The V gene lost 6 bases and the J gene lost 5 bases, with 14 bases spanning the gap. Germline V gene lookup returns CDR1 SGHTA and CDR2 FQGNSA. The CDR3 sequence is 14 residues long. The CDR3 protein is CASSGGAGDQPQHF. CDR3 DNA sequence: TGTGCCAGCAGTGGGGGGGCAGGGGATCAGCCCCAGCATTTT.

The chain uses TRBV7-9 and TRBJ1-5; D remains ambiguous. V shed 3 bases and J shed 7 bases, with 16 bases lying between them. From germline, CDR1 is SEHNR and CDR2 FQNEAQ (reference sequence). This CDR3 has 15 amino acids. The CDR3 is CASSFGSGGQQPQHF. The CDR3 nucleotides are TGTGCCAGCAGCTTCGGATCAGGAGGTCAGCAGCCCCAGCATTTT.

V gene TRBV5-1 combines with J gene TRBJ1-3; D gene uncertain. The CDR3 extends over 16 amino acids. V lost 2 bases and J 0 bases, leaving 12 bases between the germline ends. Germline V gene lookup returns CDR1 SGHRS and CDR2 YFSETQ. CDR3 coding DNA: TGCGCCAGCAGCTTACTAAGCGGGGACTCTGGAAACACCATATATTTT. It specifies CASSLLSGDSGNTIYF.

The chain carries TRBV5-1 and TRBJ1-5; TRBD1 agrees at 9 bases. The CDR3 has 16 amino acids. Germline V gives CDR1 SGHRS, CDR2 YFSETQ. V lost 0 bases, J lost 7 bases, and 8 bases stayed unmatched. CDR3 in amino acids: CASSLGRDRERQPQHF. The CDR3 DNA sequence: TGCGCCAGCAGCTTGGGCCGGGACAGGGAAAGACAGCCCCAGCATTTT.

The chain combines TRBV19 with TRBJ2-1, with 11 bases that match TRBD1. Germline CDR1 reads LNHDA; CDR2 reads SQIVND (reference sequence). V gave up 6 bases and J gave up 7 bases; unmatched junction bases: 5. The CDR3 has 14 residues. CDR3 region: CASSWDRGGNEQFF. CDR3 bases: TGTGCCAGTAGCTGGGACAGGGGGGGGAATGAGCAGTTCTTC. Combining the CDR3 with reference TRBV19 and TRBJ2-1 gives the whole variable domain DGGITQSPKYLFRKEGQNVTLSCEQNLNHDAMYWYRQDPGQGLRLIYYSQIVNDFQKGDIAEGYSVSREKKESFPLTVTSAQKNPTAFYLCASSWDRGGNEQFFGPGTRLTVL.

The chain employs TRBV19 and TRBJ2-2, with D unclear. The V end lost 1 base, the J end lost 5 bases, and 5 bases lay between the germline ends. CDR1 LNHDA and CDR2 SQIVND come from the germline V gene (reference sequence). This CDR3 has 13 residues. The CDR3 reads CASSIGGTGELFF. The DNA of the CDR3 is TGTGCCAGTAGTATAGGAGGTACCGGGGAGCTGTTTTTT.

CDR3 bases: TGTGCCAGCAGCTTATCCGGGTACCAAGAGACCCAGTACTTC. As protein: CASSLSGYQETQYF. The rearrangement joins TRBV7-3 to TRBJ2-5; D not resolved. Germline CDR1 and CDR2: SGHTA and FQGTGA. V dropped 2 bases and J dropped 0 bases, with 7 bases sitting between them. The CDR3 consists of 14 residues.

This chain joins TRBV7-2 and TRBJ2-1; possibly TRBD1 for D (5 bases). Between the trimmed V and J ends, which lost 6 bases and 3 bases, there was a span of 9 bases. The CDR3 loop spans 13 amino acids. Germline V gives CDR1 SGHTA, CDR2 FQGNSA. This CDR3 is CASRADSYNEQFF. The DNA for the CDR3 is TGTGCCAGCAGGGCCGACAGCTACAATGAGCAGTTCTTC.

The CDR3 DNA sequence: TGTGCCAGTAGTATACAGGAGACAGGGTGGAATGAAGCTTTCTTT. Translation gives CASSIQETGWNEAFF. This chain links TRBV19 with TRBJ1-1, with 7 positions matching TRBD1. Germline lookup yields CDR1 LNHDA and CDR2 SQIVND (reference sequence). The CDR3 runs 15 residues. Unmatched junction bases numbered 10, after V lost 2 bases and J lost 7 bases.

The genes are TRBV6-6 and TRBJ1-5, with D perhaps TRBD1 (5 bases). Germline lookup yields CDR1 MNHNY and CDR2 SVGAGI (reference sequence). CDR3 length: 15 residues. Trimming shortened V by 5 bases and J by 0 bases, and 11 bases separated the two germline ends. The CDR3: CASSGGVASNQPQHF. Here the CDR3 DNA reads TGTGCCAGCAGTGGGGGGGTGGCTAGCAATCAGCCCCAGCATTTT.

The rearrangement joins TRBV7-9 to TRBJ1-2; maybe TRBD1 (5 bases). Looked up from germline, CDR1 is SEHNR and CDR2 is FQNEAQ (reference sequence). The V gene lost 2 bases and the J gene lost 4 bases, with 14 bases spanning the gap. The CDR3 is made up of 15 amino acids. The CDR3 DNA reads as TGTGCCAGCAGCTTATCGACAGCCAACACCTATGGCTACACCTTC. Its translation is CASSLSTANTYGYTF.

This chain uses TRBV2 with TRBJ2-7; 8 bases align to TRBD1. The germline V gene has CDR1 SNHLY and CDR2 FYNNEI. The trim removed 7 bases at V and 7 bases at J, leaving 6 bases unmatched. CDR3 length: 12 amino acids. In nucleotides, the CDR3 is TGTGCCAGCATGAGACAGGGGTGGGAGCAGTACTTC. Translating gives CASMRQGWEQYF.

This clone showed up just once. DNA of the CDR3: TGTGCCACCGCGCTGAAATCTGGAAACACCATATATTTT. This sequence encodes CATALKSGNTIYF. This chain joins TRBV19 and TRBJ1-3; D unresolved. Germline V gene lookup returns CDR1 LNHDA and CDR2 SQIVND (reference sequence). Trimming took off 10 bases at V and 1 base at J, with 11 bases between the two ends. The CDR3 totals 13 residues.

The chain carries TRBV3-1 (or the pseudogene TRBV3-2) and TRBJ1-1; TRBD1 is a possible D gene (5 bases). CDR3 length: 18 residues. The germline V and J ends were trimmed by 0 bases and 4 bases, with 21 bases remaining between them. Germline lookup yields CDR1 LGHDT and CDR2 YNNKEL (reference sequence). As DNA, the CDR3 is TGTGCCAGCAGCCAAGATGGGGGGAGGAAGAGCAGAGTCACTGAAGCTTTCTTT. Translated, it gives CASSQDGGRKSRVTEAFF.

The chain employs TRBV21-1 and TRBJ1-3; TRBD1 reflects the table's D call only, with no check against the DNA. TRBV21-1 is a pseudogene locus. The CDR3 totals 16 residues. The CDR3 here is CASGRDRAVSGNTIYF. The CDR3 nucleotides are TGTGCCAGCGGCAGGGACAGGGCCGTCTCTGGAAACACCATATATTTT.

This clone was detected only once. The chain combines TRBV18 with TRBJ2-1, with D tentatively TRBD2 (6 bases). The V end was cut by 3 bases, the J end by 0 bases, with 12 bases between. The CDR3 covers 16 residues. Germline V gene data show CDR1 as KGHSH and CDR2 as LQKENI. CDR3 protein: CASSPAGTSSYNEQFF. The CDR3 coding sequence is TGTGCCAGCTCACCGGCGGGGACCAGCTCCTACAATGAGCAGTTCTTC.

This clone occurred once. The V and J genes are TRBV7-9 and TRBJ2-1; D is possibly TRBD1 (6 bases). Germline loops: CDR1 SEHNR, CDR2 FQNEAQ (reference sequence). V lost 6 bases, J lost 0 bases, and 15 bases lay in between. CDR3 length: 16 amino acids. CDR3 in amino acids: CASRVTGTSSYNEQFF. The CDR3 nucleotides are TGTGCCAGCAGGGTAACCGGGACAAGCTCCTACAATGAGCAGTTCTTC.